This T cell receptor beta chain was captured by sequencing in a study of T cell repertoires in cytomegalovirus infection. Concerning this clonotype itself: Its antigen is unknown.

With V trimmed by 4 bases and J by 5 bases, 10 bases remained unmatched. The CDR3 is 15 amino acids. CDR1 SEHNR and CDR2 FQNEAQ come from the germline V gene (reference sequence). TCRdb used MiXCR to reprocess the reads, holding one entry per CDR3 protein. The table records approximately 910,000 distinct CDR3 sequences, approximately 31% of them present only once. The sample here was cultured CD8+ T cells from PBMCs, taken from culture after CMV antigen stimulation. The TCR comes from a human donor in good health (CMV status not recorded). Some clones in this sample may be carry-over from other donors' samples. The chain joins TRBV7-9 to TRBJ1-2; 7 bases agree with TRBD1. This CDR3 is CASSSGQAAIYGYTF. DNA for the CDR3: TGTGCCAGCAGCTCCGGACAGGCGGCGATTTATGGCTACACCTTC.